The 14 T cell receptor beta chains presented below share a single source sample, sequenced in a study of metastatic and nonmetastatic thyroid tumors. The entire patient cohort was treatment-naive prior to thyroid surgery. TCRdb re-called clones from the PCR reads using MiXCR. This repertoire shows 5,000 or so clones, roughly 35% found once; its top ten account for around a quarter. The sample taken for sequencing was adjacent normal tissue. These receptor sequences come from a male donor with papillary thyroid cancer or a benign thyroid nodule (not recorded which). Some clones in this sample may be carry-over from other donors' samples.

Ten or more counts support this clone. This chain joins TRBV6-1 and TRBJ1-1; no clear D gene. The CDR3 runs to 15 residues. Germline CDR1 MNHNS, CDR2 SASEGT. V lost 5 bases and J lost 7, with 20 bases in between. The CDR3 DNA is TGTGCCAGCAGTCGGACGGGTGTGTTCCCAGGTGAAGCTTTCTTT. Translated, it gives CASSRTGVFPGEAFF.

The gene calls are TRBV9 and TRBJ2-2; 10 bases match TRBD2. The CDR3 contains 18 residues. V was clipped by 3 bases and J by 1 base; unmatched bases: 9. The germline V gene encodes CDR1 SGDLS and CDR2 YYNGEE. This CDR3 reads CASSGGGGLAENTGELFF. The CDR3 DNA sequence: TGTGCCAGCAGCGGCGGAGGCGGACTAGCGGAGAACACCGGGGAGCTGTTTTTT.

This clone appeared a few times. This chain links TRBV12-3 or TRBV12-4 with TRBJ1-2; 8 bases fit TRBD1. The CDR3 has 11 residues. V was pared by 8 bases and J by 10 bases, with 6 bases of the junction left unmatched. This chain's CDR3 is CASVRQGPYTF. DNA of the CDR3: TGTGCCAGCGTAAGACAGGGGCCCTACACCTTC.

CDR3 sequence (DNA): TGTGCCAGCTCACCAGAGCGGACCCCGAACTATGGCTACACCTTC. Its translation: CASSPERTPNYGYTF. The chain has TRBV18 and TRBJ1-2; no firm D call. V was pared by 2 bases and J by 2 bases, with 12 bases between. The CDR3 spans 15 residues. CDR1 is KGHSH and CDR2 is LQKENI in the germline V gene.

This chain uses TRBV6-4 with TRBJ1-4; D is uncertain. The CDR3 sequence is 15 residues long. Germline-derived CDR1 and CDR2 are MRHNA and SNTAGT. With 6 bases removed from V and 7 bases from J, the gap between germline ends came to 18 bases. The CDR3, as DNA: TGTGCCAGCAGGGTTTCGGGGATTATAGGTGAAAAACTGTTTTTT. Translated: CASRVSGIIGEKLFF.

The chain uses TRBV6-4 and TRBJ1-1; TRBD1 might be the D (6 bases). The CDR3 sequence is 13 residues long. Germline lookup yields CDR1 MRHNA and CDR2 SNTAGT. The ends were cut back, 1 base at V and 10 bases at J, with 13 bases in the middle. This CDR3 is CASSDWAGDRAFF. As DNA, the CDR3 is TGTGCCAGCAGTGACTGGGCAGGGGATCGAGCTTTCTTT.

A remark on this clone: The CDR3 ends on some other residue instead of the conserved phenylalanine or tryptophan, so this is likely a read error. The rearrangement joins TRBV14 to TRBJ1-6, with TRBD1 as a possible D gene (5 bases). V lost 5 bases to trimming and J lost 11 bases, with 16 bases between them. Per the germline V gene, CDR1 is SGHDN and CDR2 is FVKESK. CDR3 length equals 14 residues. CDR3 sequence: CASSWSGVGPPLHL. For the CDR3, the DNA is TGTGCCAGCAGCTGGTCGGGGGTTGGGCCACCCCTCCACCTT.

This clone has more than one count but fewer than ten. J is TRBJ2-5 and V is TRBV6-1, with 8 bases identical to TRBD2. This CDR3 has 13 amino acids. Looked up from germline, CDR1 is MNHNS and CDR2 is SASEGT. The J segment lost 5 bases and the V segment lost 5 bases, leaving 4 bases of the junction unmatched. The chain's CDR3 is CASSSGSGETQYF. CDR3 in DNA: TGTGCCAGCAGTAGCGGGAGTGGGGAGACCCAGTACTTC.

The chain combines TRBV6-2 or TRBV6-3 with TRBJ1-2; the D is unclear. Germline lookup yields CDR1 MNHEY and CDR2 SVGEGT. The CDR3 spans 12 residues. The ends were cut back, 6 bases at V and 6 bases at J, with 11 bases in the middle. This chain's CDR3 is CASSPTRDGYTF. CDR3 bases: TGTGCCAGCAGCCCCACCCGGGATGGCTACACCTTC.

Notes on this clone: It is likely a read error, because the conserved phenylalanine at the end of the CDR3 is missing. V gene TRBV11-2 combines with J gene TRBJ2-2; TRBD2 matches 12 bases. V was pared by 8 bases and J by 3 bases, with 1 base of the junction left unmatched. Germline V gene sequence: CDR1 SGHAT, CDR2 FQNNGV. The CDR3 sequence is 14 residues long. The CDR3 sequence: CASRLAGDTGELFS. CDR3 coding DNA: TGTGCCAGCCGACTAGCGGGGGACACCGGGGAGCTGTTTTCT.

Of note for this clone: The junction shows a germline mismatch at one end, possibly a read error. The V gene is TRBV6-8, the J gene TRBJ2-7; either TRBD1 or TRBD2 may fit D (6 bases each). Germline V gene data show CDR1 as MNHGY and CDR2 as SAAAGT. The length of the CDR3 is 19 residues. The CDR3: CASSPSKLPGEELGYEQYF. As DNA, the CDR3 is TGTGCCAGCAGCCCTTCTAAGTTGCCAGGGGAGGAGCTAGGCTACGAGCAGTATTTC.

In its sample, this clone is medium-sized. This CDR3 is also generated by other DNA sequences in the sample. The chain's CDR3 is CASRSASSYEQYF. As DNA, the CDR3 is TGTGCCAGCAGGTCCGCCTCCTCCTACGAGCAGTACTTC. V gene TRBV28 combines with J gene TRBJ2-7; unclear D gene. The germline gives CDR1 MDHEN, CDR2 SYDVKM. This CDR3 region has 13 residues. With 6 bases removed from V and 0 bases from J, the gap between germline ends came to 9 bases.

This clone has a handful of counts. The gene calls are TRBV27 and TRBJ1-1; D possibly corresponds to TRBD1 (6 bases). V lost 6 bases and J lost 4, with 21 bases in between. Germline CDR1 reads MNHEY; CDR2 reads SMNVEV (reference sequence). The CDR3 has 16 residues. The CDR3 DNA follows: TGTGCCAGCAGGGTACAGGGATTGGGGGGGGGCACTGAAGCTTTCTTT. Its protein is CASRVQGLGGGTEAFF.

The J gene is TRBJ2-1, the V gene TRBV20-1; 10 nucleotides line up with TRBD1. Germline trimming cut 4 bases from V and 7 bases from J; bases unmatched to any gene: 4. CDR3 length equals 13 residues. The germline V gene has CDR1 DFQATT and CDR2 SNEGSKA (reference sequence). CDR3 loop: CSAKRTGGNEQFF. The CDR3 nucleotides are TGCAGTGCTAAGCGGACAGGGGGGAATGAGCAGTTCTTC.